This entry is about one T cell receptor (beta chain). This clone has a single count. The specificity of this receptor is unknown. There are no base qualities to consult, and no much larger clone falls within one base. The data stem from a study of blood T cell repertoires in COVID-19 (dated by TCRdb to 2020 to 2021). Notes on the research overall: The collaborator samples originated in the United States, Italy and Spain and spanned the acute and convalescent phases of COVID-19. The material from the prospective study consisted of cDNA or gDNA derived from T cells, B-cell-depleted T cells, or PBMCs. The samples were drawn from two sources: the first 160 participants of the ongoing ImmuneRACE study, and over 1,000 subjects contributed by 6 global collaborators. The repertoires were made available in a free public database intended to serve as a resource for research on the immune response to SARS-CoV-2. The dataset comprised deeply sampled blood TCRbeta repertoires from subjects exposed to, actively infected with, or recovered from COVID-19. Sample metadata almost always included a de-identified subject ID, COVID-19 status, age in years and sex. Where HLA class I and class II types were available, the types were taken from metadata supplied by the sample provider, not from assay-based typing. Overall study outcomes, separate from this receptor: The quantity of clinical and demographic metadata differed by source and by participant and was supplied without curation.

One collaborating source in Seattle enrolled patients while the patients were actively infected and followed the patients over time throughout the course of disease. Each collaborating institution followed its own protocols to collect whole blood in K2EDTA tubes. Collaborator samples were shipped for TCRbeta analysis as frozen whole blood, isolated PBMCs, or DNA extracted from either sample type. TCRbeta CDR3 regions were amplified from genomic DNA by means of the immunoSEQ Assay, a bias-controlled multiplex PCR. Concerning the study's data processing: The number of nucleated cells in each sample was estimated by amplification of reference gene primers within the assay. To quantify the absolute abundance of each unique TCRbeta CDR3 rearrangement, sequence reads were collapsed and filtered. For each sample, productive Simpson clonality was calculated as the square root of Simpson's diversity index over productive rearrangements. The table was pulled from immuneACCESS by TCRdb, which kept in-frame rearrangements only. Such tables lose some clones; where checked, under half of the loss comes from unresolved V genes, and the rest has no known cause. The V and J calls and clone size come from that table; D and trimming were worked out from the DNA. The sample data list some 60,000 clones, and 60% to 85% of these were observed just once. The ten largest account for under 25% of the sample.

From its cysteine to its phenylalanine, the CDR3 spans 14 amino acids. CDR3 DNA is the only sequence kept; it has 42 bases, read in frame from the first base. CDR1 and CDR2, looked up from the germline V gene, are SGDLS and YYNGEE. V lost 4 bases and J lost 4 bases, and the count of bases not matched to a germline gene is 5. Sequencing was carried out using peripheral blood. This sequence was found in a man between 25 and 39 years old with COVID-19, enrolled during active disease. The chain joins TRBV9 to TRBJ2-3, with TRBD2 matching 8 junction bases. The bases are TGTGCCAGCAGCCCGGGACTAGTGGCAGATACGCAGTATTTT. This codes for CASSPGLVADTQYF.